These 10 T cell receptor beta chains originate from one sample sequenced in a study of blood T cell repertoires in COVID-19. Sequencing used immunoSEQ multiplex PCR; TCRdb keeps in-frame clones, though not all of them. Altogether over 200,000 clones are present, around 90% being singletons, with the ten largest covering approximately 1.2%. The specimen sequenced was PBMCs or T cells enriched from blood (not recorded which). These TCRs come from a human donor in a cohort exposed to, infected with or recovered from COVID-19 (not recorded which). The donor label of this sample is uncertain.

The genes are TRBV3-1 (or the pseudogene TRBV3-2) and TRBJ1-2; D gene uncertain. Germline V CDR1 and CDR2: LGHDT, YNNKEL (reference sequence). CDR3 length: 13 amino acids. V was cut by 3 bases and J by 10 bases, with 15 bases left in between. This chain's CDR3 is CASSHRATRDYTF. The CDR3, as DNA: TGTGCCAGCAGCCACCGAGCAACTCGGGACTACACCTTC.

V gene TRBV14 combines with J gene TRBJ1-1; 7 bases fit TRBD1. In germline, CDR1 is SGHDN, CDR2 FVKESK. This CDR3 comprises 15 residues. V shed 5 bases, J shed 0 bases, and the junction held 6 bases outside the gene matches. CDR3 in amino acids: CASSFRTGMNTEAFF. In DNA, the CDR3 is TGTGCCAGCAGCTTCCGGACAGGAATGAACACTGAAGCTTTCTTT.

This clone was found once. The chain links TRBV19 to TRBJ2-7; 8 nucleotides agree with TRBD1. From germline, CDR1 is LNHDA and CDR2 SQIVND (reference sequence). The ends lost 4 bases at V and 0 bases at J; junction bases unmatched: 2. This CDR3 spans 14 amino acids. CDR3 nucleotide sequence: TGTGCCAGTAGTACCGGACAGGGCTCCTACGAGCAGTACTTC. Amino acid sequence: CASSTGQGSYEQYF. Supplemented by reference TRBV19 and TRBJ2-7, the full variable domain reads DGGITQSPKYLFRKEGQNVTLSCEQNLNHDAMYWYRQDPGQGLRLIYYSQIVNDFQKGDIAEGYSVSREKKESFPLTVTSAQKNPTAFYLCASSTGQGSYEQYFGPGTRLTVT.

The V and J genes are TRBV6-4 and TRBJ2-3; 9 bases line up with TRBD2. There are 15 residues in the CDR3. Germline CDR1 reads MRHNA; CDR2 reads SNTAGT. V gave up 8 bases and J gave up 1 base; unmatched junction bases: 7. For the CDR3, the DNA is TGTGCCAGCGATGCGGGGGGGCCGGGCACAGATACGCAGTATTTT. Translated: CASDAGGPGTDTQYF.

The genes are TRBV27 and TRBJ1-2; no clear D gene. The CDR3 covers 15 residues. Trimming took 0 bases from V and 4 from J, leaving 12 bases between them. Germline lookup yields CDR1 MNHEY and CDR2 SMNVEV (reference sequence). The CDR3 loop is CASSLSPSRSYGYTF. CDR3 coding DNA: TGTGCCAGCAGTTTATCGCCCTCCCGGTCCTATGGCTACACCTTC.

The chain couples TRBV14 to TRBJ1-1; 7 bases agree with TRBD1. Germline V gene data show CDR1 as SGHDN and CDR2 as FVKESK. The CDR3 extends over 16 amino acids. V was pared by 0 bases and J by 3 bases, with 7 bases of the junction left unmatched. The CDR3 sequence: CASSQDTDRAYTEAFF. The CDR3 DNA sequence: TGTGCCAGCAGCCAAGATACTGACAGGGCGTACACTGAAGCTTTCTTT.

The chain links TRBV30 to TRBJ2-3; D not resolved. The CDR3 totals 14 residues. Germline V CDR1 and CDR2: GTSNPN, SVGIG (reference sequence). Trimming pared 4 bases from V and 6 bases from J, leaving 17 bases between. CDR3: CAWTSQTVSDTQYF. CDR3 DNA: TGTGCCTGGACGAGCCAAACGGTATCGGATACGCAGTATTTT.

The chain is built from TRBV6-5 and TRBJ2-2, with D tentatively TRBD2 (7 bases). Trimming cost V 0 bases and J 6 bases, with 11 bases left between them. Germline V lookup: CDR1 MNHEY, CDR2 SVGAGI. The CDR3 sequence is 15 residues long. The CDR3 DNA follows: TGTGCCAGCAGTTACTCGGGGGGGGGCGCCGGGGAGCTGTTTTTT. It codes for CASSYSGGGAGELFF.

As for this clone: This sample also contains other DNA sequences that code for the same CDR3. The chain combines TRBV30 with TRBJ1-1; D remains ambiguous. Germline lookup yields CDR1 GTSNPN and CDR2 SVGIG (reference sequence). V shed 4 bases and J shed 1 base, with 4 bases lying between them. The CDR3 contains 11 residues. CDR3 bases: TGTGCCTGGATCAGGAACACTGAAGCTTTCTTT. Residues: CAWIRNTEAFF.

This chain uses TRBV5-4 with TRBJ1-2; D perhaps matches TRBD1 (6 bases). The CDR3 length is 14 residues. Germline V gene data show CDR1 as SGHNT and CDR2 as YYREEE (reference sequence). Trimming stripped 5 bases from V and 4 bases from J, with 15 bases between. The CDR3 here is CASRGEQGFYGYTF. Here the CDR3 DNA reads TGTGCCAGCAGGGGGGAGCAGGGGTTCTATGGCTACACCTTC.